A single sample gave rise to the 21 T cell receptor beta chains below, sequenced in a study of metastatic and nonmetastatic thyroid tumors (dated by TCRdb to 2020 to 2021). The library was produced with PCR. The listed sequencing device is Illumina HiSeq 4000. Using fastp at Q25 and MiXCR, TCRdb reprocessed the public reads and kept productive beta chains. In all, the sample holds roughly 21,000 clones, and under 30% of those were seen once. Over 12% of the sample rests with the top ten. Before undergoing thyroid surgery, none of the patients had been given any kind of treatment. Sequenced material: tumor tissue. The receptors stem from a male donor with papillary thyroid cancer or a benign thyroid nodule (not recorded which). Some clones in this sample may be carry-over from other donors' samples.

The chain employs TRBV20-1 and TRBJ1-6; weak D call: TRBD1 (6 bases). Germline CDR1 reads DFQATT; CDR2 reads SNEGSKA (reference sequence). The germline V and J ends were trimmed by 1 base and 10 bases, with 14 bases remaining between them. This CDR3 is built from 14 residues. The CDR3 protein is CSARGHREYSPLHF. The CDR3, as DNA: TGCAGTGCTAGAGGCCACAGGGAATACTCACCCCTCCACTTT.

This clone was counted a few times. The CDR3 DNA reads as TGTGCCATCAGCCCTCTTAGCAGATCGAACACCGGGGAGCTGTTTTTT. Protein product: CAISPLSRSNTGELFF. This sequence joins TRBV10-3 and TRBJ2-2; no clear D gene. The V gene lost 6 bases and the J gene lost 0 bases, with 14 bases spanning the gap. Germline CDR1 is ENHRY and CDR2 is SYGVKD. CDR3 size: 16 residues.

This clone appeared many times. At one end the junction does not follow the germline gene, possibly because of a read error. This sequence joins TRBV7-7 and TRBJ2-5; 11 positions match TRBD1. Germline V gene sequence: CDR1 SSHAT, CDR2 FNYEAQ (reference sequence). The CDR3 totals 14 residues. The CDR3 bases are TGTGCTAGCAGTCCCGGGACAGGGGGAGAGACCCAGTACTTC. It is translated as CASSPGTGGETQYF. Supplemented by reference TRBV7-7 and TRBJ2-5, the full variable domain reads GAGVSQSPRYKVTKRGQDVTLRCDPISSHATLYWYQQALGQGPEFLTYFNYEAQPDKSGLPSDRFSAERPEGSISTLTIQRTEQRDSAMYRCASSPGTGGETQYFGPGTRLLVL.

The chain uses TRBV4-2 and TRBJ1-1; no reliable D call. V gave up 4 bases and J gave up 0 bases, with 21 bases separating them. There are 18 residues in the CDR3. Germline loops: CDR1 LGHNA, CDR2 YNFKEQ. As DNA, the CDR3 is TGTGCCAGCAGCCTCCTCGTGACTGCCGGTGGGATGAACACTGAAGCTTTCTTT. It translates to CASSLLVTAGGMNTEAFF.

This clone appeared a few times. The junction departs from the called germline gene at one end, perhaps through a read error. The chain employs TRBV6-5 and TRBJ2-1; 9 bases match TRBD2. Germline CDR1 and CDR2: MNHEY and SVGAGI. This CDR3 region has 12 residues. CDR3 coding DNA: TGTGCCAGCAGTTCTCTAGGACTAGCGAAAGGTTTC. Translating it yields CASSSLGLAKGF.

This chain connects TRBV12-3 or TRBV12-4 to TRBJ1-1; 9 nucleotides agree with TRBD1. The length of the CDR3 is 14 residues. V trimming: 9 bases; J trimming: 4 bases; junction bases outside the gene matches: 9. The CDR3 reads CARSTGGAGTEAFF. For the CDR3, the DNA is TGTGCCAGAAGTACAGGGGGCGCGGGCACTGAAGCTTTCTTT.

On this clone: A read error may produce the germline difference seen at one junction end. This rearrangement joins TRBV15 to TRBJ2-7; possible D gene TRBD2, 6 bases. Germline V gene sequence: CDR1 LNHNV, CDR2 YYDKDF (reference sequence). This CDR3 spans 21 amino acids. CDR3 in amino acids: CATSRDLSGGILGLTVYDQYF. Here the CDR3 DNA reads TGTGCCACCAGCAGAGATTTGTCGGGCGGGATTTTAGGTCTAACAGTGTACGATCAGTACTTC. Variable domain in full (rest from reference TRBV15 and TRBJ2-7): DAMVIQNPRYQVTQFGKPVTLSCSQTLNHNVMYWYQQKSSQAPKLLFHYYDKDFNNEADTPDNFQSRRPNTSFCFLDIRSPGLGDTAMYLCATSRDLSGGILGLTVYDQYFGPGTRLTVT.

Written as DNA, the CDR3 is TGTGCCAGCAGCTTAGGGAGGCGGGATAGCTCCTACGAGCAGTACTTC. Amino acid sequence: CASSLGRRDSSYEQYF. The chain uses TRBV7-8 and TRBJ2-7; D might be TRBD2 (6 bases). V lost 1 base and J 0 bases, leaving 13 bases between the germline ends. Germline CDR1 reads SGHVS; CDR2 reads FQNEAQ. The CDR3 runs 16 residues.

Written as DNA, the CDR3 is TGTGCCAGCAGCGAGACTAGCGGGGGGGCCTACGAGCAGTACTTC. Its translation: CASSETSGGAYEQYF. The gene calls are TRBV4-2 and TRBJ2-7, with 14 nucleotides matching TRBD2. The germline CDR1 and CDR2 sequences are LGHNA and YNFKEQ. The CDR3 is 15 residues long. V was clipped by 5 bases and J by 2 bases; unmatched bases: 2.

This clone was detected only a few times. The chain combines TRBV6-1 with TRBJ1-5; D gene uncertain. The germline V and J ends were trimmed by 7 bases and 6 bases, with 16 bases remaining between them. There are 14 residues in the CDR3. CDR1 MNHNS and CDR2 SASEGT come from the germline V gene. CDR3 nucleotide sequence: TGTGCCAGCACGGGCCCCGAACTGGCTCAGCCCCAGCATTTT. Amino acid sequence: CASTGPELAQPQHF.

In its sample, this clone was seen a few times. J is TRBJ2-1 and V is TRBV5-1; D unresolved. This CDR3 has 12 amino acids. Germline values: CDR1 SGHRS, CDR2 YFSETQ. V was shortened by 0 bases and J by 6 bases, with 4 bases between the two germline ends. The CDR3 reads CASSLGSNEQFF. CDR3 bases: TGCGCCAGCAGCTTGGGGAGCAATGAGCAGTTCTTC.

This clone was detected ten times or more. The J gene is TRBJ2-5, the V gene TRBV2; a possible D gene is TRBD2 (7 bases). The V gene's germline CDR1 is SNHLY and CDR2 FYNNEI. With 5 bases removed from V and 1 base from J, the gap between germline ends came to 14 bases. CDR3 length: 15 amino acids. This CDR3 reads CASSLRGGVQETQYF. The CDR3 DNA is TGTGCCAGCAGTTTAAGGGGGGGGGTCCAAGAGACCCAGTACTTC.

This rearrangement joins TRBV6-6 to TRBJ1-1, with TRBD1 matching over 8 bases. The CDR3 covers 14 residues. J was trimmed by 8 bases and V by 3 bases; bases with no gene match: 8. CDR1 is MNHNY, CDR2 SVGAGI, per germline (reference sequence). The DNA of the CDR3 is TGTGCCAGCAGTTATGGCAGGGGGCCTTCGGAAGCTTTCTTT. This codes for CASSYGRGPSEAFF.

This clone was seen more than once but under ten times. The rearrangement links TRBV27 to TRBJ1-1; D not certain. This CDR3 is 15 amino acids long. Trimming stripped 4 bases from V and 4 bases from J, with 16 bases between. Germline V gene data show CDR1 as MNHEY and CDR2 as SMNVEV (reference sequence). CDR3 residues: CASSSRGGRVTEAFF. The CDR3 DNA reads TGTGCCAGCAGTTCCCGGGGAGGGAGGGTCACTGAAGCTTTCTTT.

This clone was observed a few times. This sequence joins TRBV28 and TRBJ1-2, with D unclear. Germline values: CDR1 MDHEN, CDR2 SYDVKM. CDR3 size: 12 residues. With 5 bases removed from V and 4 bases from J, the gap between germline ends came to 8 bases. CDR3 sequence: CASSVGFYGYTF. The CDR3 bases are TGTGCCAGCAGTGTAGGGTTCTATGGCTACACCTTC.

The rearrangement links TRBV7-2 to TRBJ2-7; D remains unclear. Trimming took off 0 bases at V and 1 base at J, with 7 bases between the two ends. The CDR3 sequence is 14 residues long. CDR1 SGHTA and CDR2 FQGNSA come from the germline V gene. This CDR3 reads CASSLAGVSYEQYF. The CDR3 DNA reads TGTGCCAGCAGCTTAGCGGGTGTTTCCTACGAGCAGTACTTC.

This clone qualifies as medium-sized. The chain links TRBV7-8 to TRBJ2-7, with D possibly matching TRBD1 (6 bases). This CDR3 region has 16 residues. Germline lookup yields CDR1 SGHVS and CDR2 FQNEAQ. Trimming stripped 5 bases from V and 3 bases from J, with 20 bases between. Written as DNA, the CDR3 is TGTGCCAGCAGCCAGAAAACAGGGACGGGAAGCTACGAGCAGTACTTC. It translates to CASSQKTGTGSYEQYF. Full variable domain (missing parts from reference TRBV7-8 and TRBJ2-7): GAGVSQSPRYKVAKRGQDVALRCDPISGHVSLFWYQQALGQGPEFLTYFQNEAQLDKSGLPSDRFFAERPEGSVSTLKIQRTQQEDSAVYLCASSQKTGTGSYEQYFGPGTRLTVT.

This clone was observed a few times. This chain connects TRBV10-3 to TRBJ1-1, with TRBD1 matching 8 bases. Germline loops: CDR1 ENHRY, CDR2 SYGVKD. The trim removed 1 base at V and 0 bases at J, leaving 4 bases unmatched. The CDR3 runs to 16 residues. CDR3 DNA: TGTGCCATCAGTGAGTTGACAGGGGCCATGAACACTGAAGCTTTCTTT. Translation: CAISELTGAMNTEAFF.

V usage is TRBV20-1 and J usage is TRBJ2-3; D might be TRBD1 or TRBD2, each matching 6 bases. The CDR3 has 18 amino acids. Trimming took off 3 bases at V and 5 bases at J, with 27 bases between the two ends. CDR1 DFQATT and CDR2 SNEGSKA come from the germline V gene (reference sequence). The CDR3 protein is CSARWPWTAGGREDTQYF. DNA of the CDR3: TGCAGTGCTAGGTGGCCTTGGACAGCGGGTGGGCGGGAAGATACGCAGTATTTT.

This clone was seen many times. The chain carries TRBV5-1 and TRBJ2-7; 8 nucleotides match TRBD1. V lost 0 bases and J lost 2; bases outside the gene matches: 1. This CDR3 is built from 14 residues. Germline V gene lookup returns CDR1 SGHRS and CDR2 YFSETQ. Here the CDR3 reads CASSLETGAYEQYF. The CDR3 nucleotides are TGCGCCAGCAGCTTGGAGACAGGGGCCTACGAGCAGTACTTC.

The V and J genes are TRBV27 and TRBJ2-7; 9 bases align to TRBD2. The germline gives CDR1 MNHEY, CDR2 SMNVEV (reference sequence). After removal of 6 bases from V and 0 bases from J, the junction contained 3 bases not matched to a gene. This CDR3 is 14 amino acids long. In nucleotides, the CDR3 is TGTGCCAGCAGGGTAGCGGGGGACTCCTACGAGCAGTACTTC. Residues: CASRVAGDSYEQYF.